The rows below give T cell receptor beta chains drawn from one sample of a study of T-cell reconstitution after alpha-beta-depleted transplantation in children. TCRdb itself ran the PCR reads through MiXCR, one entry per CDR3 protein. The sample holds approximately 500,000 distinct CDR3 sequences, about 11% seen once. Material: PBMCs, obtained before TCRalphabeta/CD19-depleted stem cell transplant. These receptor sequences come from a child aged 2-15 years with inherited bone marrow failure, due to receive a stem cell transplant. CDR3s leave out the opening cysteine and the closing phenylalanine or tryptophan. The order of the fields is J gene, CDR3 length, D gene, V gene, CDR3 protein. A D gene is named only where the DNA matches it firmly.

TRBJ2-7 10 NA TRBV2 ASRAEEREQY
TRBJ2-7 12 TRBD2 TRBV6-1 ASRRTSGIGEQY
TRBJ2-7 11 NA TRBV20-1 SARDLTLYEQY
TRBJ2-2 11 TRBD1 TRBV29-1 SGGTGNTGELF
TRBJ1-1 13 NA TRBV5-1 ASSPSWGANTEAF
TRBJ1-4 15 TRBD1 TRBV7-2 ASSLAGTGGFNEKLF
TRBJ1-1 11 NA TRBV28 ASSPTAGRRAF
TRBJ2-7 15 NA TRBV12-5 ASGSPWATPGYYEQY
TRBJ2-5 15 TRBD2 TRBV20-1 CARALAGGLGQETQY
TRBJ2-6 13 NA TRBV4-3 ASSLLTGGANVLT
TRBJ2-7 12 NA TRBV30 AWTPDSGVYEQY
TRBJ1-5 12 NA TRBV30 AWRPRGVNQPQH
TRBJ2-7 16 NA TRBV21-1 ASSKAPKEGSGSYEQY
TRBJ2-5 16 NA TRBV20-1 SARDLRPQRVLKETQY
TRBJ2-3 11 NA TRBV27 ASSWQGTDTQY
TRBJ1-3 12 NA TRBV6-5 ASSYTGTGNTIY
TRBJ2-7 13 TRBD2 TRBV6-5 ASSYEGLAIYEQY
TRBJ2-1 14 NA TRBV7-2 ASSSESTGVYNEQF
TRBJ2-7 14 TRBD2 TRBV30 AWSVRGAGVAYEQY
TRBJ2-2 14 TRBD1 TRBV18 ASSPTTGVGAGELF
TRBJ2-3 11 NA TRBV29-1 SVEGLNTDTQY
TRBJ2-2 12 NA TRBV11-2 ASNLAGYTGELF
TRBJ2-1 8 NA TRBV7-6 ASGDFEQF
TRBJ1-5 10 NA TRBV7-9 ASSTLDQPQH
TRBJ2-3 13 NA TRBV5-1 ASSLPTESTDTQY
TRBJ1-6 12 NA TRBV2 ASSDGGNNSPLH
TRBJ2-7 12 NA TRBV7-2 ASSLVHLTYEQY
TRBJ2-6 13 NA TRBV7-9 ASSLVSSEANVLT
TRBJ2-7 12 NA TRBV6-2/TRBV6-3 ASSYSFVSYEQY
TRBJ2-1 13 TRBD1 TRBV30 AWRFRDRGGNEQF
TRBJ2-7 12 NA TRBV20-1 SAREGGYSYEQY
TRBJ2-7 13 TRBD1 TRBV19 ASSFRTGYLYEQY
TRBJ2-1 16 TRBD2 TRBV4-3 ASSQDRASGSSYNEQF
TRBJ2-3 11 NA TRBV4-3 ASSQDGADTQY
TRBJ1-6 15 NA TRBV5-1 ASSLGRASSYNSPLH
TRBJ2-2 12 TRBD2 TRBV10-3 AISGTSGTGELF
TRBJ2-7 14 TRBD2 TRBV7-2 ASSLDSGSSSYEQY
TRBJ2-7 15 TRBD2 TRBV6-5 ASSYSPGTSGTYEQY
TRBJ1-1 11 NA TRBV28 AISPHMNTEAF
TRBJ2-4 11 TRBD2 TRBV15 ATTGTNENIQY
TRBJ1-5 10 NA TRBV20-1 SANSGNQPQH
TRBJ2-1 14 NA TRBV5-6 ASSLEALSSYNEQF
TRBJ2-7 11 NA TRBV20-1 SARVWADYEQY
TRBJ1-2 12 NA TRBV4-3 ASSQGPSGYGYT
TRBJ2-7 11 NA TRBV10-2 ASSDLFPYEQY
TRBJ2-7 11 TRBD2 TRBV20-1 SAVLAGVGEQY
TRBJ2-1 13 TRBD2 TRBV20-1 SAPILAGGINEQF
TRBJ1-6 13 NA TRBV7-2 ASSVDTRYNSPLH
TRBJ2-3 16 TRBD2 TRBV4-1 ASSQDYRLAGVTDTQY
TRBJ1-5 12 TRBD1 TRBV9 ASSETGYDQPQH
TRBJ2-6 13 NA TRBV5-1 ASSLWAGGANVLT
TRBJ1-1 12 TRBD1 TRBV20-1 SARRTGGFTEAF
TRBJ2-5 15 TRBD2 TRBV7-2 ASSSRGLAGRQETQY
TRBJ2-7 9 NA TRBV11-2 ASSGALEMY
TRBJ2-5 12 NA TRBV5-1 ASSFGPVQETQY